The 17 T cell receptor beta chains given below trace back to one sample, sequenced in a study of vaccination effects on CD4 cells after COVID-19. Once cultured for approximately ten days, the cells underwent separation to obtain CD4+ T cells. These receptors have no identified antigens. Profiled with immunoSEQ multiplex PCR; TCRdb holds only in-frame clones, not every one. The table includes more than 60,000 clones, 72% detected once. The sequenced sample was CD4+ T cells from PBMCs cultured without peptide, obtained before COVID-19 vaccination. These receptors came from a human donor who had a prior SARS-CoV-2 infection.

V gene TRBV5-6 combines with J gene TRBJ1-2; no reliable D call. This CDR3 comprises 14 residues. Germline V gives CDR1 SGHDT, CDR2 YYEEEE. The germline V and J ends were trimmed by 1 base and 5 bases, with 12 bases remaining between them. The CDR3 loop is CASSLFAGLYGYTF. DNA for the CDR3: TGTGCCAGCAGCTTGTTTGCTGGACTGTATGGCTACACCTTC. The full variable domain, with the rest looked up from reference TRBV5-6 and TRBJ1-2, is DAGVTQSPTHLIKTRGQQVTLRCSPKSGHDTVSWYQQALGQGPQFIFQYYEEEERQRGNFPDRFSGHQFPNYSSELNVNALLLGDSALYLCASSLFAGLYGYTFGSGTRLTVV.

The chain's CDR3 is CATSGGETSGKVQYF. CDR3 nucleotide sequence: TGTGCCACCAGTGGTGGGGAGACTAGCGGGAAAGTGCAGTACTTC. The chain combines TRBV24-1 with TRBJ2-7; the match to TRBD2 covers 11 bases. The CDR3 is 15 amino acids. The germline V gene encodes CDR1 KGHDR and CDR2 SFDVKD. Trimming at V came to 5 bases and at J to 9 bases, leaving 11 bases not matched to a gene.

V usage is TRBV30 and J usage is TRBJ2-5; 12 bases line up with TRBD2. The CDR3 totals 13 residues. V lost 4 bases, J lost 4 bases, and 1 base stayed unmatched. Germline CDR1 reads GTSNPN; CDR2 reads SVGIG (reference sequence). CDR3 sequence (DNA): TGTGCCTGGACACTAGCGGGAGGAGAGACCCAGTACTTC. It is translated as CAWTLAGGETQYF.

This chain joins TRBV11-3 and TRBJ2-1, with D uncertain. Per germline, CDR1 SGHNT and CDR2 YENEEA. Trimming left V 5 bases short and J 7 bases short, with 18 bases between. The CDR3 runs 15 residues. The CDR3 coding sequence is TGTGCCAGCAGCCCGCCGGGCCTACTCCGGAATGAGCAGTTCTTC. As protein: CASSPPGLLRNEQFF.

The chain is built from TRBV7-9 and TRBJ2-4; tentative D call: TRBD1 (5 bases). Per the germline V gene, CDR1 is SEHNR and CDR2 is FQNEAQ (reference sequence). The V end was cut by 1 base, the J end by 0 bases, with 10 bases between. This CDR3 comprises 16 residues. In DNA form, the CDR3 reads TGTGCCAGCAGCTTAGGTTCAGGGCTAGCCAAAAACATTCAGTACTTC. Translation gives CASSLGSGLAKNIQYF.

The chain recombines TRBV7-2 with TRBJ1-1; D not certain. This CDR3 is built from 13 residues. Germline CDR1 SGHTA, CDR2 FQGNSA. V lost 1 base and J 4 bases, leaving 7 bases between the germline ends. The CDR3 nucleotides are TGTGCCAGCAGCTTAGGGGTTAGCACTGAAGCTTTCTTT. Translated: CASSLGVSTEAFF.

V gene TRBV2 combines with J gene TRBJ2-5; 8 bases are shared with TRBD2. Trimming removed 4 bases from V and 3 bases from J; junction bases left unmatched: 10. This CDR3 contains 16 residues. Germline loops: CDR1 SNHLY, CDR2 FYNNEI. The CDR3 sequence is CASSGGLERGEETQYF. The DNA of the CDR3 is TGTGCCAGCAGTGGGGGACTAGAGAGAGGGGAAGAGACCCAGTACTTC.

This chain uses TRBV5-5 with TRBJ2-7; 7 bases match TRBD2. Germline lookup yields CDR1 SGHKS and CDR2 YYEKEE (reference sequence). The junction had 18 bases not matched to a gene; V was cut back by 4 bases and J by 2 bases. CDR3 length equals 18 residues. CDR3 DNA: TGTGCCAGCAGCCGCCGCCCGACTAGCCCACAGTTTACCTACGAGCAGTACTTC. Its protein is CASSRRPTSPQFTYEQYF.

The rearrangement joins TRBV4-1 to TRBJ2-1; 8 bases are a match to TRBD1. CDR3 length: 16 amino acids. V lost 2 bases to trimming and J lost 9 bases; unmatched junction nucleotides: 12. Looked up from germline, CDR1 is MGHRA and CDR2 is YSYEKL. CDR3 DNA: TGCGCCAGCAGCCAACCCACAGGGGGTAGGCGCGGTGAGCAGTTCTTC. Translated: CASSQPTGGRRGEQFF.

CDR3: CASSPPTSNYGYTF. The DNA for the CDR3 is TGCGCCAGCAGTCCCCCCACTTCGAACTATGGCTACACCTTC. The chain employs TRBV23-1 and TRBJ1-2; no definite D call. TRBV23-1 is an ORF, and what it does is uncertain. V gave up 4 bases and J gave up 2 bases, with 11 bases separating them. The CDR3 has 14 residues.

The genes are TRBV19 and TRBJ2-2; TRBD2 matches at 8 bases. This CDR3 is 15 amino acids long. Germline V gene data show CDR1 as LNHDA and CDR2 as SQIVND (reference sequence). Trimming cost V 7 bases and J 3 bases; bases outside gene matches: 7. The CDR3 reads CASITTSEYTGELFF. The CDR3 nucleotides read TGTGCCAGTATAACGACTAGCGAATACACCGGGGAGCTGTTTTTT.

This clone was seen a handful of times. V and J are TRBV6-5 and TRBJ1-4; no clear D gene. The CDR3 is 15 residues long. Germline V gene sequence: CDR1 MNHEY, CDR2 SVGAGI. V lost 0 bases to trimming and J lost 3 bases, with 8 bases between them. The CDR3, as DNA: TGTGCCAGCAGTTACTCGAGAGTTGCTAATGAAAAACTGTTTTTT. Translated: CASSYSRVANEKLFF.

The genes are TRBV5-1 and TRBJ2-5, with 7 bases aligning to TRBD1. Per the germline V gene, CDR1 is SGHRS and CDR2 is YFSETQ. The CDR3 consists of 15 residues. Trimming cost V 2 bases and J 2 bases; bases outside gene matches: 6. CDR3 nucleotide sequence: TGCGCCAGCAGCTTCAATCCGGGACAGCAAGAGACCCAGTACTTC. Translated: CASSFNPGQQETQYF.

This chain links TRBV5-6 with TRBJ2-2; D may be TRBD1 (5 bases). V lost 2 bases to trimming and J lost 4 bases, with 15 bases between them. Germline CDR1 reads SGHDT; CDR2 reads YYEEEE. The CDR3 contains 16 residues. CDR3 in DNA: TGTGCCAGCAGCTTTTCGCCAGGGTTAACCACCGGGGAGCTGTTTTTT. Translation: CASSFSPGLTTGELFF.

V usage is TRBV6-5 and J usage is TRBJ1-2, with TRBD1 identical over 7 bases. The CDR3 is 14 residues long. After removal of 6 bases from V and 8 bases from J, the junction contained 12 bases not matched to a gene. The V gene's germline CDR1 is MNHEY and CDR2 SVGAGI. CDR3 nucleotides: TGTGCCAGCAGCGAGAATACAGGGGCATTGGGCTACACCTTC. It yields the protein CASSENTGALGYTF.

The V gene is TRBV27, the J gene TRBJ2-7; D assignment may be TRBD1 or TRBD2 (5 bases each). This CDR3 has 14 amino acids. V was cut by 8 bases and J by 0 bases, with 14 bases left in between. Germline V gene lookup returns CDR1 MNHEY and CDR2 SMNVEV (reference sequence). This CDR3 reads CASSEGILSYEQYF. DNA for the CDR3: TGTGCCAGCTCCGAGGGGATTCTCTCCTACGAGCAGTACTTC.

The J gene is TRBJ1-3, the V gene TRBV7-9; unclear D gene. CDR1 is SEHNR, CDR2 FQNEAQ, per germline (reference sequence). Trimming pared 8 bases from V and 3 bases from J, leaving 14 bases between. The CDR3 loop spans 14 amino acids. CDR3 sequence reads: CASEAAGDGNTIYF. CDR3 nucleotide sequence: TGTGCCAGCGAGGCGGCGGGCGATGGAAACACCATATATTTT.